This TCR beta chain was documented in a study of blood T cells in healthy people across ages. Findings of the study overall: Donor CMV infection status was unknown, possibly confounding age-related changes in expanded clonotypes.

This CDR3 spans 14 amino acids. J gave up 6 bases and V 0 bases, and 6 bases lay outside the gene matches. The germline V gene has CDR1 SQVTM and CDR2 ANQGSEA. A note on this clonotype: What it binds is unknown.

A second PCR, run for about 6 to 12 cycles, used a sample-barcoded 5' primer plus a J-beta primer mix. MiXCR was run by TCRdb on the 5' RACE reads, yielding one entry per CDR3 protein. The sample carries roughly 730,000 distinct CDR3 sequences, roughly 50% recorded once. The receptor comes from a man aged 40-49 years in good health. The sequencing sample was made of blood. The gene calls are TRBV29-1 and TRBJ2-7; TRBD1 matches 9 bases. CDR3 nucleotides: TGCAGCGTTGAAGATGGGCGGACAGGGGTCGAGCAGTACTTC. It is translated as CSVEDGRTGVEQYF.